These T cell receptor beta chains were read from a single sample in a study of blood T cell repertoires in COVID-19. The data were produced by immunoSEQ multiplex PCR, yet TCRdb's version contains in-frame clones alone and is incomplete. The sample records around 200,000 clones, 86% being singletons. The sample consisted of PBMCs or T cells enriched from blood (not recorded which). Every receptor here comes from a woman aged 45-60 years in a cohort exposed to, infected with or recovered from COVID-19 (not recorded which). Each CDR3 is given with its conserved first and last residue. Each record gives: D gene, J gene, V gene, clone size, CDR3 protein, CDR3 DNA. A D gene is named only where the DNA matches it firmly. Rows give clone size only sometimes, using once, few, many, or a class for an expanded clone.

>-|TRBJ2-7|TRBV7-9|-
CASRKGGAAYEQYF
TGTGCCAGCAGGAAAGGGGGAGCAGCCTACGAGCAGTACTTC
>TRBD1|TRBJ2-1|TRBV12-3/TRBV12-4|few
CASRTGAGLLQFF
TGTGCCAGCAGGACAGGGGCCGGACTTTTGCAGTTCTTC
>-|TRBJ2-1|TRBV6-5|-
CASSYAAGQGYNEQFF
TGTGCCAGCAGTTACGCGGCAGGTCAGGGATACAATGAGCAGTTCTTC
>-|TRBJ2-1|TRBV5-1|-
CASSPRVAYNEQFF
TGCGCCAGCAGCCCCCGGGTAGCCTACAATGAGCAGTTCTTC
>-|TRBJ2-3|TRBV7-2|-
CASSWVDSRSDTQYF
TGTGCCAGCAGCTGGGTGGACAGTAGGTCAGATACGCAGTATTTT
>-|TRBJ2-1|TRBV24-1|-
CATSDSGRSNEQFF
TGTGCCACCAGTGACAGCGGGCGCTCCAATGAGCAGTTCTTC
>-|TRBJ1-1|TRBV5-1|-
CASSLGRRGLNTEAFF
TGCGCCAGCAGCTTGGGACGCAGAGGATTGAACACTGAAGCTTTCTTT
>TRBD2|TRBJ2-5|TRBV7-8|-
CASIKRVAGSQETQYF
TGTGCCAGCATAAAGAGGGTAGCGGGGTCACAAGAGACCCAGTACTTC
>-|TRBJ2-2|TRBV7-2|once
CASSLMNQLTAGELFF
TGTGCCAGCAGCTTAATGAATCAACTTACGGCCGGGGAGCTGTTTTTT
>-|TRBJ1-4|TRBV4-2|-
CASSQENGSDEKLFF
TGTGCCAGCAGCCAAGAGAACGGTTCGGATGAAAAACTGTTTTTT
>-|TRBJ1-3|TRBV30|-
CAWSLGLPGTIYF
TGTGCCTGGAGTCTGGGACTCCCAGGGACCATATATTTT
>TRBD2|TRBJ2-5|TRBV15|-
CATSRDWVGGETQYF
TGTGCCACCAGCAGAGATTGGGTGGGGGGGGAGACCCAGTACTTC
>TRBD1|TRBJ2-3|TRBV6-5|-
CASTTRTGGVSEYF
TGTGCCAGCACTACCCGGACAGGGGGGGTGAGTGAGTATTTT
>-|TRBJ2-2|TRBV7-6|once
CASSLWDKNTGELFF
TGTGCCAGCAGCTTATGGGACAAGAACACCGGGGAGCTGTTTTTT
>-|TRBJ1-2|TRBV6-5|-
CASSPRQTNYGYTF
TGTGCCAGCAGTCCCCGACAGACTAACTATGGCTACACCTTC
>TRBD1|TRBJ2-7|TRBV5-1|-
CASSSGQPEQYF
TGCGCCAGCAGCTCGGGACAGCCCGAGCAGTACTTC
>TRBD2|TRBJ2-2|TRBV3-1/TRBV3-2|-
CASSPGTSGELFF
TGTGCCAGCAGCCCCGGGACTAGTGGGGAGCTGTTTTTT
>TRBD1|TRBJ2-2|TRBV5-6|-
CASSRDRGLGNTGELFF
TGTGCCAGCAGCCGGGACAGGGGGCTTGGTAACACCGGGGAGCTGTTTTTT
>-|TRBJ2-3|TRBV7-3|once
CASRDLTKRSQKGIRPDTQYF
TGTGCCAGCAGAGATTTGACGAAGCGATCTCAAAAGGGGATTCGCCCAGATACGCAGTATTTT
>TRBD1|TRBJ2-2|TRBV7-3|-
CASSLMGQGNGELFF
TGTGCCAGCAGCTTAATGGGACAGGGTAACGGGGAGCTGTTTTTT
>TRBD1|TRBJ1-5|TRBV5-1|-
CASSPGTVNQPQHF
TGCGCCAGCAGCCCCGGGACAGTCAATCAGCCCCAGCATTTT
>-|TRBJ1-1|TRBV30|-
CAWSVWTVSMNTEAFF
TGTGCCTGGAGTGTGTGGACAGTCAGTATGAACACTGAAGCTTTCTTT
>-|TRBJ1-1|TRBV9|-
CASSEGNRGYTEAFF
TGTGCCAGCAGCGAGGGGAACCGGGGGTACACTGAAGCTTTCTTT
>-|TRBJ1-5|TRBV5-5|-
CASSLSHGQVGQPQHF
TGTGCCAGCAGCTTGTCTCACGGACAAGTAGGTCAGCCCCAGCATTTT
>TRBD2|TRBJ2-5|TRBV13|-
CASSRLAGGLETQYF
TGTGCCAGCAGCAGACTAGCGGGGGGGTTGGAGACCCAGTACTTC
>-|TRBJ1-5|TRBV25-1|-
CASSEHGRNQPQHF
TGTGCCAGCAGTGAACATGGCAGGAATCAGCCCCAGCATTTT
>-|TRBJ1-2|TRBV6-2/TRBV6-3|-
CASSTGNYGYTF
TGTGCCAGCAGCACAGGGAACTATGGCTACACCTTC
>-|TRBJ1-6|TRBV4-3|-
CASSQDRDYSPLHF
TGCGCCAGCAGCCAAGACAGGGATTATTCACCCCTCCACTTT
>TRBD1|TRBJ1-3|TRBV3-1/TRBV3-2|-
CASSRGTGAGNTIYF
TGTGCCAGCAGCCGAGGGACAGGGGCGGGGAACACCATATATTTT
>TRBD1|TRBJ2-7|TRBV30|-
CAWSLGFPGGYEQYF
TGTGCCTGGAGCCTCGGGTTTCCAGGGGGCTACGAGCAGTACTTC
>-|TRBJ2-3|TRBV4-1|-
CASSQVASTDTQYF
TGCGCCAGCAGCCAAGTGGCTAGCACAGATACGCAGTATTTT
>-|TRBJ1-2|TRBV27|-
CASSRGVDYGYTF
TGTGCCAGCAGTCGGGGAGTGGACTATGGCTACACCTTC
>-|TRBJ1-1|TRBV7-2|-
CASSLFGRPGSTEAFF
TGTGCCAGCAGCTTATTTGGGAGGCCAGGGAGCACTGAAGCTTTCTTT
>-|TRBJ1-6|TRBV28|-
CASRPGGSPLHF
TGTGCCAGCAGGCCGGGGGGTTCACCCCTCCACTTT
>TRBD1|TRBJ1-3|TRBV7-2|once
CASSWGTGPNTIYF
TGTGCCAGCAGCTGGGGGACAGGTCCAAACACCATATATTTT
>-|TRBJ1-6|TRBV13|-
CASRRTDTNSPLHF
TGTGCCAGCAGGCGGACAGATACGAATTCACCCCTCCACTTT
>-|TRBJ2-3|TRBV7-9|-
CASSSPDMRSTDTQYF
TGTGCCAGCAGCTCCCCCGACATGAGAAGCACAGATACGCAGTATTTT
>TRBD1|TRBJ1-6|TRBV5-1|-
CASSFLTGVRNSPLHF
TGCGCCAGCAGCTTCCTGACAGGGGTTAGGAATTCACCCCTCCACTTT
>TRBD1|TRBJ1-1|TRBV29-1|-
CSVEEDRATEAFF
TGCAGCGTTGAAGAGGACAGGGCCACTGAAGCTTTCTTT
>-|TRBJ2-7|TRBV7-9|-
CASSFGDSSSSYEQYF
TGTGCCAGCAGCTTCGGAGACAGTTCAAGCTCCTACGAGCAGTACTTC
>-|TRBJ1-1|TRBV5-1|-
CASSDHMNTEAFF
TGCGCCAGCTCCGATCACATGAACACTGAAGCTTTCTTT
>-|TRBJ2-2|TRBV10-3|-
CAISEPYYTGELFF
TGTGCCATCAGTGAGCCTTATTACACCGGGGAGCTGTTTTTT
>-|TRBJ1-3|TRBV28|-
CASSLLAYSGNTIYF
TGTGCCAGCAGTTTACTTGCGTACTCTGGAAACACCATATATTTT
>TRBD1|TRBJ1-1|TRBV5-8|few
CASSFWGPGQGAFF
TGTGCCAGCAGCTTTTGGGGACCGGGACAGGGGGCTTTCTTT
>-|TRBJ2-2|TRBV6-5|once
CASTSKGGDTGELFF
TGTGCCAGCACTTCAAAAGGGGGGGACACCGGGGAGCTGTTTTTT
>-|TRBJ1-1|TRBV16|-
CASSHESTWATEAFF
TGTGCCAGCAGCCATGAGTCCACATGGGCTACTGAAGCTTTCTTT
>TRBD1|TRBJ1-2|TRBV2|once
CASIPDRGGGYGYTF
TGTGCCAGCATTCCGGACAGGGGCGGAGGCTATGGCTACACCTTC
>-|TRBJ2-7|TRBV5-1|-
CASSLQGYEQYF
TGCGCCAGCAGCCTACAGGGCTACGAGCAGTACTTC
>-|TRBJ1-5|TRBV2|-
CASSEVRGSFSNQPQHF
TGTGCCAGCAGTGAGGTCCGGGGGTCGTTTAGCAATCAGCCCCAGCATTTT
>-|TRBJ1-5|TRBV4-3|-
CASSQGVGGGNQPQHF
TGCGCCAGCAGCCAAGGGGTGGGGGGAGGTAATCAGCCCCAGCATTTT
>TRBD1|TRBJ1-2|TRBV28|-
CAGYRGGYGYTF
TGTGCCGGCTACAGGGGAGGCTATGGCTACACCTTC
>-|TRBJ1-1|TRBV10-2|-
CASSLQVDTEAFF
TGCGCCAGCAGTCTTCAGGTGGACACTGAAGCTTTCTTT
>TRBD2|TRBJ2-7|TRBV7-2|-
CASSLSPSGVVEQYF
TGTGCCAGCAGCTTATCACCTAGCGGGGTGGTCGAGCAGTACTTC